The rows below give T cell receptor beta chains drawn from one sample of a study of shared T cell receptors in the human thymus. The table came from immunoSEQ multiplex PCR; TCRdb's copy has only in-frame clones and leaves some out. The sample carries about 610,000 clones, approximately 90% recorded once. This sample was shared with a second study, whose subject was human thymus T cells.

The material sequenced was thymocytes. The receptors originated from a boy in the first two years of life with a congenital heart defect. Each CDR3 is given with its conserved first and last residue. The order of the fields is V gene, J gene, clone size, D gene, CDR3 DNA, CDR3 protein. D genes are given only for firm matches. Clone size is given for some rows only: seen once, a few or many times, or a class if the clone is expanded.

TRBV6-1	TRBJ1-5	few	TRBD1	TGTGCCAGCAGTGAAGACGTCGACAGGGGGCAGCCCCAGCATTTT	CASSEDVDRGQPQHF
TRBV7-9	TRBJ1-4	NA	TRBD1	TGTGCCAGCTCACCACCGGGACAGGTTAATGAAAAACTGTTTTTT	CASSPPGQVNEKLFF
TRBV27	TRBJ2-6	NA	NA	TGTGCCAGCAGTTCAGGCCCCTCTGGGGCCAACGTCCTGACTTTC	CASSSGPSGANVLTF
TRBV5-1	TRBJ1-1	once	TRBD1	TGCGCCAGCAGCGGAGGGACAGGGAGGTTTGGCGGGACTGAAGCTTTCTTT	CASSGGTGRFGGTEAFF
TRBV30	TRBJ2-5	NA	NA	TGTGCCTGGACCCCTATGGCGGGAAAAGAGACCCAGTACTTC	CAWTPMAGKETQYF
TRBV7-7	TRBJ2-3	NA	TRBD2	TGTGCCAGCAGCTTAGGAGCGGGAGATAGCACAGATACGCAGTATTTT	CASSLGAGDSTDTQYF
TRBV27	TRBJ2-3	NA	NA	TGTGCCAGCGGTTGGGGGGGCCGTTTGACAGATACGCAGTATTTT	CASGWGGRLTDTQYF
TRBV4-1	TRBJ2-3	few	TRBD1	TGCGCCAGCAGCCAAGATTCGGGACAGGGGATCACAGATACGCAGTATTTT	CASSQDSGQGITDTQYF
TRBV6-5	TRBJ1-2	NA	NA	TGTGCCAGCAGTTACCCTACCGGGAGAGGCTATGGCTACACCTTC	CASSYPTGRGYGYTF
TRBV28	TRBJ2-2	few	NA	TGTGCCAGCAGTTTATTAGCCGAAAACACCGGGGAGCTGTTTTTT	CASSLLAENTGELFF
TRBV27	TRBJ1-2	NA	TRBD1	TGTGCCAGCAGTCCATCTTCAGGGACAGGGTATGGCTACACCTTC	CASSPSSGTGYGYTF
TRBV25-1	TRBJ1-3	few	NA	TGTGCCAGCGGGACAAACTTTGGAAACACCATATATTTT	CASGTNFGNTIYF
TRBV29-1	TRBJ2-7	NA	NA	TGCAGCGGCCTGACGACAGGCGGCTACGAGCAGTACTTC	CSGLTTGGYEQYF
TRBV11-2	TRBJ1-2	NA	TRBD1	TGTGCCAGCAGCTTAGTATTGTCGGGACAGGGGGATGGCTACACCTTC	CASSLVLSGQGDGYTF
TRBV11-2	TRBJ2-7	NA	NA	TGTGCCAGCAGCCTACCCTACGAGCAGTACTTC	CASSLPYEQYF
TRBV25-1	TRBJ2-7	NA	NA	TGTGCCAGCAGTACCGGAACAGCCAGCTCCTACGAGCAGTACTTC	CASSTGTASSYEQYF
TRBV6-5	TRBJ2-7	NA	TRBD1	TGTGCCAGCAGTTACTCGGGGACAGGGATCTACGAGCAGTACTTC	CASSYSGTGIYEQYF
TRBV10-1	TRBJ2-3	NA	NA	TGCGCCAGCAGTGAGTCGAGTCCCTCCCGGGACAAATCCACAGATACGCAGTATTTT	CASSESSPSRDKSTDTQYF
TRBV27	TRBJ1-2	NA	NA	TGTGCCAGCAGTGCCCACCGGTCTAACTATGGCTACACCTTC	CASSAHRSNYGYTF
TRBV2	TRBJ2-7	NA	TRBD2	TGTGCCAGCACTAACACATTGGCCGGACTAGCGCTCGACGAGCAGTACTTC	CASTNTLAGLALDEQYF
TRBV6-1	TRBJ2-7	NA	NA	TGTGCCAGCAGTGGACCCCCCAAACAGGTCTCCTACGAGCAGTACTTC	CASSGPPKQVSYEQYF
TRBV5-1	TRBJ1-2	NA	TRBD1	TGCGCCAGTTCCGGACAGGGCGGCGGCTACACCTTC	CASSGQGGGYTF
TRBV30	TRBJ2-1	NA	NA	TGTGCCTGGAGTTTAAGAGTAGTATACAATGAGCAGTTCTTC	CAWSLRVVYNEQFF
TRBV7-2	TRBJ2-7	once	NA	TGTGCCAGCAGCCCCCTGGGGGTGGGGGGACCTTACGAGCAGTACTTC	CASSPLGVGGPYEQYF
TRBV19	TRBJ1-5	once	TRBD1	TGTGCCAGTAGTGTCACCGGGACAGTCTATAGCAATCAGCCCCAGCATTTT	CASSVTGTVYSNQPQHF
TRBV19	TRBJ1-1	NA	TRBD1	TGTGCCAGTAGTATAGGTTTAGGGACAGGGAAGTGGAACACTGAAGCTTTCTTT	CASSIGLGTGKWNTEAFF
TRBV10-1	TRBJ2-7	few	NA	TGCGCCAGCAGTGAAGGGGGGGTTGAGAGCTCCTACGAGCAGTACTTC	CASSEGGVESSYEQYF
TRBV4-3	TRBJ2-1	NA	TRBD2	TGCGCCAGCAGCCAAGACGGACTAGCGAGGTACAATGAGCAGTTCTTC	CASSQDGLARYNEQFF
TRBV30	TRBJ2-7	NA	TRBD2	TGTGCCTGGAGCCCGCCCGGACTAGCGGGAGGGCTAGGGGAGCAGTACTTC	CAWSPPGLAGGLGEQYF
TRBV19	TRBJ1-4	NA	TRBD1	TGTGCCAGTAGGCACCCGGGACAGGGTGTGGAAAAACTGTTTTTT	CASRHPGQGVEKLFF
TRBV6-1	TRBJ1-4	few	TRBD1	TGTGCCAGCAGTGAGCCGGGACAGGTTAATGAAAAACTGTTTTTT	CASSEPGQVNEKLFF
TRBV15	TRBJ2-7	NA	NA	TGTGCCACCAGCAGAGATGAGGAGACTTCTATCGACGAGCAGTACTTC	CATSRDEETSIDEQYF
TRBV4-2	TRBJ2-2	NA	TRBD2	TGTGCCAGCAGCCAAGATAGCCTAGCGGGGCACACCGGGGAGCTGTTTTTT	CASSQDSLAGHTGELFF
TRBV30	TRBJ1-1	NA	NA	TGTGCCTGGAGTGCGGGGGGGGGCCCTAACACTGAAGCTTTCTTT	CAWSAGGGPNTEAFF
TRBV10-3	TRBJ1-2	NA	TRBD1	TGTGCCATCAGGGGACAGGGGATAGGCTATGGCTACACCTTC	CAIRGQGIGYGYTF
TRBV7-2	TRBJ2-3	NA	NA	TGTGCCAGCAGCTTACCTAGGGAGAAAGCGGTCACAGATACGCAGTATTTT	CASSLPREKAVTDTQYF
TRBV28	TRBJ2-7	once	NA	TGTGCCAGCACCCCGGACAACTCCTACGAGCAGTACTTC	CASTPDNSYEQYF
TRBV30	TRBJ2-5	once	TRBD2	TGTGCCTGGAGTGCCCTAGGATGGCGCGGGAGGGTCGGGACCCAGTACTTC	CAWSALGWRGRVGTQYF
TRBV4-1	TRBJ2-4	NA	TRBD1	TGCGCCAGCAGCCAAGGAGAACAGGGGCGAAACATTCAGTACTTC	CASSQGEQGRNIQYF
TRBV5-4	TRBJ2-1	few	TRBD2	TGTGCCAGCAGTCCGCCTAGGACTAGCGGGAGTTACAATGAGCAGTTCTTC	CASSPPRTSGSYNEQFF
TRBV7-9	TRBJ2-1	NA	NA	TGTGCCAGCAGACTGGACACTAATGAGCAGTTCTTC	CASRLDTNEQFF